This T cell receptor beta chain was sequenced during a study of human T cells and chemical hapten exposure. Study background: Per-sample TCR yield variability stemmed mainly from small pooled library volume differences.

This clonotype occurred many times. Its target is unknown. In TCRdb, the RACE reads were re-called with MiXCR into one record per CDR3 protein. The sample consists of about 350,000 distinct CDR3 sequences, around 5% of them appearing once. Study-wide results and limits: TCRs at a frequency above 1 in 1000 stayed unchanged with DPC sensitization.

The V gene end was trimmed by 3 bases and the J gene end by 6 bases; junction bases not matched to a gene: 12. The CDR3 consists of 17 residues. Germline loops: CDR1 KGHSH, CDR2 LQKENI. Time point here: pre-sensitization, week 0. Specified treatment: therapeutic diphenylcyclopropenone sensitization with weekly scalp DPC. The origin of this receptor is a woman aged 18-29 years with alopecia areata. Some clones in this sample may be carry-over from other donors' samples. Sequenced material: whole blood, taken in connection with sensitization to the hapten diphenylcyclopropenone (DPC). The V gene is TRBV18, the J gene TRBJ1-5; TRBD1 matches at 9 bases. The CDR3 sequence is CASSPTAPGQGAQPQHF. CDR3 DNA: TGTGCCAGCTCACCGACCGCCCCGGGACAGGGTGCTCAGCCCCAGCATTTT.